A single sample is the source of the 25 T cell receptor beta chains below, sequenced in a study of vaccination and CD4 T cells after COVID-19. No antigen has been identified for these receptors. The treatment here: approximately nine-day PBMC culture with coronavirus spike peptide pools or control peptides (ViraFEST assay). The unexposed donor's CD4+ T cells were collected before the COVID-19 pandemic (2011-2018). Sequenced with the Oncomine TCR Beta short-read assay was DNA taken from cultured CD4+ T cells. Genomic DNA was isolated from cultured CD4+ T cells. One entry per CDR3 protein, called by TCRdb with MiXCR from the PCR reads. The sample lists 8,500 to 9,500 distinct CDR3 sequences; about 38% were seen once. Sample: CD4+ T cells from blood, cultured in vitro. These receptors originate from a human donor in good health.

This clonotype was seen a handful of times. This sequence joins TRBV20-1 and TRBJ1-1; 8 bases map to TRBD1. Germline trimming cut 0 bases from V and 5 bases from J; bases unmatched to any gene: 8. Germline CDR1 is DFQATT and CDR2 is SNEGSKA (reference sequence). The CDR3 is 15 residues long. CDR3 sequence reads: CSARDFDRGGTEAFF. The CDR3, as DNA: TGCAGTGCTAGAGACTTCGACAGGGGAGGTACTGAAGCTTTCTTT.

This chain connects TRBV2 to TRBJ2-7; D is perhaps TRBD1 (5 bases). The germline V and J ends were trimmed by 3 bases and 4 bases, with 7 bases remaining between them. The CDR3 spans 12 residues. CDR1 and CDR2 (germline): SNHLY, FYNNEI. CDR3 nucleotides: TGTGCCAGCAGTGAGCAGGGTTACGAGCAGTACTTC. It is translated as CASSEQGYEQYF.

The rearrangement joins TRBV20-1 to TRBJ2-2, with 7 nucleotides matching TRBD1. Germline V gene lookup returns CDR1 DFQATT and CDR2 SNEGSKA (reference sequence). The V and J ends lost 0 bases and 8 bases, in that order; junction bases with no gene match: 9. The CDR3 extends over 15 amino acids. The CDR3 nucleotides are TGCAGTGCTAGAGAGACAGGGCTCCGGTTTGGGGAGCTGTTTTTT. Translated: CSARETGLRFGELFF.

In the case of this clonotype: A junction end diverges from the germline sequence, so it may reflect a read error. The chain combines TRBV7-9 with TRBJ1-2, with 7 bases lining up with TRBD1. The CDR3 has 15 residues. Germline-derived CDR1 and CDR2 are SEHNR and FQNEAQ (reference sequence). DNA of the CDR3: TGCGCCAGCAACGACCAGGGGGTGGCTAACTATGGCTACACCTTC. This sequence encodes CASNDQGVANYGYTF.

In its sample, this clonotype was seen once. The CDR3 loop reads CASSQQAGATDTQYF. The CDR3 DNA reads as TGTGCCAGCAGCCAACAAGCAGGGGCGACAGATACGCAGTATTTT. The chain recombines TRBV14 with TRBJ2-3; tentative D call: TRBD1 (6 bases). The CDR3 totals 15 residues. Germline assignment: CDR1 SGHDN and CDR2 FVKESK. V shed 2 bases and J shed 3 bases, with 12 bases lying between them.

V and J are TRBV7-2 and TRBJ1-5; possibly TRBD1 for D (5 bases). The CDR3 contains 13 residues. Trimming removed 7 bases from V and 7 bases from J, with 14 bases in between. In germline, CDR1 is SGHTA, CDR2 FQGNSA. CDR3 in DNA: TGTGCCAGCACCCAGGGAGGGTGGCAGCCCCAGCATTTT. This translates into CASTQGGWQPQHF. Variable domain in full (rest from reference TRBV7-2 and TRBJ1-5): GAGVSQSPSNKVTEKGKDVELRCDPISGHTALYWYRQSLGQGLEFLIYFQGNSAPDKSGLPSDRFSAERTGGSVSTLTIQRTQQEDSAVYLCASTQGGWQPQHFGDGTRLSIL.

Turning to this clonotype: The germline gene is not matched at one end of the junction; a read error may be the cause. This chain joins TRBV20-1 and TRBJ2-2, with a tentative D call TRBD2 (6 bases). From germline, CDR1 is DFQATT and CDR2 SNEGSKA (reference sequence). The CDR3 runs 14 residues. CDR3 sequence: CSTSPRGRTGELFF. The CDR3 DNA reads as TGCAGTACTAGTCCACGGGGGAGAACCGGGGAGCTGTTTTTT.

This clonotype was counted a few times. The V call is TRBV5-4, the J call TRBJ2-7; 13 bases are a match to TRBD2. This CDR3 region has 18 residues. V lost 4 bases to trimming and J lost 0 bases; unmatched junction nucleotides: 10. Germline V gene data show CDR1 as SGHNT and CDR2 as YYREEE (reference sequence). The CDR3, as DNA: TGTGCCAGCAGCCTCGGCGGGACTAGCGGGATTCTCTCCTACGAGCAGTACTTC. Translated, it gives CASSLGGTSGILSYEQYF.

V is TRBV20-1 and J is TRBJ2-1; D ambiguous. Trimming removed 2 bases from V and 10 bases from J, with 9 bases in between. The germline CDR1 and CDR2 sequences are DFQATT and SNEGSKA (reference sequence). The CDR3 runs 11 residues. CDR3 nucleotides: TGCAGTGCTAGACTAGTTCGGGAGCAGTTCTTC. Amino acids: CSARLVREQFF.

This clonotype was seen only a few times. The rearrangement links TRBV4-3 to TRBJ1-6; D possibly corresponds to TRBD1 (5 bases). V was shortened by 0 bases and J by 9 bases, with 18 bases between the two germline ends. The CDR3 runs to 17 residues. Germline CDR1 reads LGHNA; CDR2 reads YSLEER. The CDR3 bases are TGCGCCAGCAGCCAAGAGGCGTTCGGACACTGGGGTTCACCCCTCCACTTT. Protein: CASSQEAFGHWGSPLHF.

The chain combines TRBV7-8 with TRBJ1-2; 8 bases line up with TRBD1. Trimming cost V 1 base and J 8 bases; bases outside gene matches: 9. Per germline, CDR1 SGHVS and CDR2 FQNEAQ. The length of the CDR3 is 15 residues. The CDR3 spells CASSLDPQGEGGYTF. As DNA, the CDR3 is TGTGCCAGCAGCTTAGACCCACAGGGGGAGGGAGGCTACACCTTC.

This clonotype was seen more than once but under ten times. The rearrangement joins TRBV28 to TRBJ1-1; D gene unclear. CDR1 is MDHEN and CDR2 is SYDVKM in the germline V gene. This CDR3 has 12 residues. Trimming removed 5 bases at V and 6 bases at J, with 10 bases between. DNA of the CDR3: TGTGCCAGCAGTAGCCGGGCAGCTGAAGCTTTCTTT. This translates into CASSSRAAEAFF.

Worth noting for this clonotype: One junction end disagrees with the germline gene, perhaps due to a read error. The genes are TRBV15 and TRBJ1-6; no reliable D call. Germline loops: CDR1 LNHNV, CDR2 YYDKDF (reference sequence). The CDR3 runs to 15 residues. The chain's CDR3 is CATSRGSSYNSLLHF. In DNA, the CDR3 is TGTGCCACCAGCAGGGGGAGCTCCTATAATTCACTCCTCCACTTT.

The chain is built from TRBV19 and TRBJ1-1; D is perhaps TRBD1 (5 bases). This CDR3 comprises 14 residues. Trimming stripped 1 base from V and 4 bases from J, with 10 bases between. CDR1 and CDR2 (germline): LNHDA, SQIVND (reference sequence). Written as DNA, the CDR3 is TGTGCCAGTAGTATAGGGGGGATTGGCACTGAAGCTTTCTTT. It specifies CASSIGGIGTEAFF.

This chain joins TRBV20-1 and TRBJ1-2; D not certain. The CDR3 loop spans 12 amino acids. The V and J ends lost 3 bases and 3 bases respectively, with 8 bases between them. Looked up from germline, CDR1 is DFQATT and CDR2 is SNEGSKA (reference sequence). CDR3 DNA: TGCAGTGCTAGTGGCGGATACTATGGCTACACCTTC. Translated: CSASGGYYGYTF.

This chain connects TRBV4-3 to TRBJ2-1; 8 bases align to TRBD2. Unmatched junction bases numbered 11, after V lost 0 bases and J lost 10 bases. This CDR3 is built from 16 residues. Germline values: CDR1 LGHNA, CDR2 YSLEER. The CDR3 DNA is TGCGCCAGCAGCCAAGAGACACCTTTACTAGCGGCAGAGCAGTTCTTC. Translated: CASSQETPLLAAEQFF.

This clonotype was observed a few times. The DNA for the CDR3 is TGTGCCAGCAGTTACCCTTTGGCACTAGGGGCAGCACCCCTCCACTTT. This codes for CASSYPLALGAAPLHF. The chain is built from TRBV6-5 and TRBJ1-6, with D tentatively TRBD1 (5 bases). V shed 2 bases and J shed 11 bases, with 19 bases lying between them. The CDR3 spans 16 residues. Germline CDR1 reads MNHEY; CDR2 reads SVGAGI.

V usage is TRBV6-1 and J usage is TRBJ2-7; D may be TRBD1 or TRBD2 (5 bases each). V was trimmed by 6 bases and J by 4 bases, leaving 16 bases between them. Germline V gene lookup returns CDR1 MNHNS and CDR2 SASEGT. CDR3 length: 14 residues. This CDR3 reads CASRKERGAYEQYF. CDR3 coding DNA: TGTGCCAGCAGAAAAGAGAGAGGGGCGTACGAGCAGTACTTC.

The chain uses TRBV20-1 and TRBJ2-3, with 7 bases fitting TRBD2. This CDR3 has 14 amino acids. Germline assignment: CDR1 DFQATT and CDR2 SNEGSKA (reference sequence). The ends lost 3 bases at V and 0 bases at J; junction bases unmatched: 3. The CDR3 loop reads CSARVSGSTDTQYF. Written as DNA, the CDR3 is TGCAGTGCTAGGGTTAGCGGGAGCACAGATACGCAGTATTTT.

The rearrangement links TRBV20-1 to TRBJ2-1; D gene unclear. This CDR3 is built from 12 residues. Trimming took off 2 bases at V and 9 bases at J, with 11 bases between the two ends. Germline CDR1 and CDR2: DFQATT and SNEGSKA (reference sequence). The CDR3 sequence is CSARSGRSEQFF. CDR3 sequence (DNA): TGCAGTGCTAGATCGGGTCGGAGTGAGCAGTTCTTC.

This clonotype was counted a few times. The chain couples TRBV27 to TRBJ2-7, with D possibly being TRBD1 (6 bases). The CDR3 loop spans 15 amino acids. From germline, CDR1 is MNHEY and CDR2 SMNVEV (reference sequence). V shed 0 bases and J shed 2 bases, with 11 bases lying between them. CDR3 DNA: TGTGCCAGCAGTTTATCGGGCAGGGGACCCTACGAGCAGTACTTC. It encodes CASSLSGRGPYEQYF.

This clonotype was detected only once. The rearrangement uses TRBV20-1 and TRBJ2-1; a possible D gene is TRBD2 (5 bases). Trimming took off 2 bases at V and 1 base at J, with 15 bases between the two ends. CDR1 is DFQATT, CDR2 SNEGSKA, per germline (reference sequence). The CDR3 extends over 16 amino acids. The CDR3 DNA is TGCAGTGCTAGAAGCTCCAGCGGTGAATCCTACAATGAGCAGTTCTTC. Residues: CSARSSSGESYNEQFF.

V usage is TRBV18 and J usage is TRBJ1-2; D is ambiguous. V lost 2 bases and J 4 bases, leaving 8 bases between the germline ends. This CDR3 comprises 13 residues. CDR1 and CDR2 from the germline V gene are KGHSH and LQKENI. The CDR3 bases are TGTGCCAGCTCACCATTCGATGGCTATGGCTACACCTTC. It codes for CASSPFDGYGYTF.

The CDR3 coding sequence is TGTGCCAGCAGTGAGCTGAGTCCCATCGGTCAGCCCCAGCATTTT. It is translated as CASSELSPIGQPQHF. The rearrangement uses TRBV2 and TRBJ1-5; D not certain. The CDR3 length is 15 residues. V was cut by 3 bases and J by 6 bases, with 15 bases left in between. CDR1 and CDR2 (germline): SNHLY, FYNNEI.

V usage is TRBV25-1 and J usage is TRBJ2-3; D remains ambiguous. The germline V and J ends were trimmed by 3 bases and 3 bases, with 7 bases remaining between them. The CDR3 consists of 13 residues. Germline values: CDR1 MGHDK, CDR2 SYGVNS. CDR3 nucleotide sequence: TGTGCCAGCAGTGATGGCGGAACAGATACGCAGTATTTT. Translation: CASSDGGTDTQYF. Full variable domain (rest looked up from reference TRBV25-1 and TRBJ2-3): EADIYQTPRYLVIGTGKKITLECSQTMGHDKMYWYQQDPGMELHLIHYSYGVNSTEKGDLSSESTVSRIRTEHFPLTLESARPSHTSQYLCASSDGGTDTQYFGPGTRLTVL.